One and the same sample provided the 5 T cell receptor beta chains below, sequenced in a study of Tregs in tolerant kidney transplant recipients. The method was immunoSEQ multiplex PCR; TCRdb's version includes in-frame clones alone and lacks a portion of them. This sample's table reports about 30,000 clones. The sequencing used CD8+ T cells from blood, collected before the transplant. These receptors originate from a human donor who received a combined kidney and bone marrow transplant.

On this clone itself: The read terminates 3 residues ahead of where the CDR3 ends, so the germline J gene completes it. The V gene is TRBV7-9, the J gene TRBJ1-1; possible D gene TRBD1, 6 bases. V lost 5 bases and J lost 4, with 11 bases in between. This CDR3 has 13 residues. Germline lookup yields CDR1 SEHNR and CDR2 FQNEAQ (reference sequence). CDR3 residues: CASSPRGGTEAFF. Incomplete CDR3 DNA: TGTGCCAGCAGCCCCCGAGGGGGCACTGAA.

Note on this clone: The sequence runs out 3 residues before the end of the CDR3; the remainder is reconstructed from the germline J gene. The chain links TRBV30 to TRBJ1-5, with D tentatively TRBD1 (5 bases). Germline CDR1 and CDR2: GTSNPN and SVGIG (reference sequence). V shed 1 base and J shed 2 bases, with 18 bases lying between them. The CDR3 loop spans 17 amino acids. CDR3 DNA (partial): TGTGCCTGGAGTGAGGGCAGGGATTATATAGGCAATCAGCCC. It encodes CAWSEGRDYIGNQP. The CDR3 as a whole reads CAWSEGRDYIGNQPQHF.

Comments on this clone: With the read ending 3 residues before the CDR3 end, the germline J gene is used to fill in that end. The chain has TRBV28 and TRBJ2-1; D is possibly TRBD1 (5 bases). The CDR3 runs to 16 residues. Deletions cut 6 bases from V and 5 bases from J, with 20 bases between. The V gene's germline CDR1 is MDHEN and CDR2 SYDVKM. CDR3 protein: CASSRGLVGAHNEQFF. CDR3 DNA, as far as it was read: TGTGCCAGCAGCCGAGGTTTAGTTGGGGCACACAATGAG.

CDR3 DNA, as far as it was read: TGTGCCATCGGACTAGCGGGAACCCCCTACAATGAG. This translates into CAIGLAGTPYNE. The whole CDR3 protein reads CAIGLAGTPYNEQFF. The rearrangement uses TRBV10-3 and TRBJ2-1, with 12 bases identical to TRBD2. Read sequence stops 3 residues before the CDR3 end, and the germline J gene provides the missing end. The J segment lost 2 bases and the V segment lost 8 bases, leaving 4 bases of the junction unmatched. The CDR3 totals 15 residues. The germline gives CDR1 ENHRY, CDR2 SYGVKD.

Regarding this clone: From the germline J gene comes the end of the CDR3, since the read stops 3 residues before it. The genes are TRBV20-1 and TRBJ2-1; 11 bases agree with TRBD2. Germline loops: CDR1 DFQATT, CDR2 SNEGSKA (reference sequence). The CDR3 spans 17 residues. Trimming removed 1 base from V and 5 bases from J; junction bases left unmatched: 10. The DNA read from the CDR3 is TGCAGTGCTAGAGCCTATTCGACTAGCGGGACTAACAATGAG. This codes for CSARAYSTSGTNNE. The whole CDR3 sequence is CSARAYSTSGTNNEQFF.